This TCR beta chain was profiled in a study of early T cells in non-severe SARS-CoV-2 infection. This clonotype occurred a few times. TCRdb passed the 5' RACE reads through MiXCR, listing each CDR3 protein once. The sample has fewer than 65,000 distinct CDR3 sequences; more than 9% are singletons. The CDR3 has 13 amino acids. V shed 6 bases and J shed 4 bases, with 12 bases lying between them. The genes are TRBV12-3 or TRBV12-4 and TRBJ2-5; a possible D gene is TRBD2 (6 bases). The sequencing input was whole blood. This TCR was recovered from an adult who was a healthcare worker with PCR-confirmed SARS-CoV-2 infection or an uninfected control (not recorded which). CDR3 region: CASRPSSVETQYF. CDR3 DNA: TGTGCCAGCAGGCCCTCTAGCGTAGAGACCCAGTACTTC.